This T cell receptor beta chain was obtained from a study of molecular identifiers for immune sequencing clone quantification. The CDR3 length is 16 residues. Germline V gene data show CDR1 as SGHDT and CDR2 as YYEEEE. V lost 1 base to trimming and J lost 8 bases; unmatched junction nucleotides: 9. This clonotype was observed a single time. Generation of bulk TCR libraries relied on previously described methods and listed TCR primers. TCRdb reanalysed the PCR reads using MiXCR and keeps one entry per CDR3 protein. The sample lists over 550,000 distinct CDR3 sequences, around 25% occurring once. The chain links TRBV5-6 to TRBJ2-1, with TRBD2 matching over 10 bases. Sequencing was carried out using naive CD8+ T cells from blood, with Jurkat cell RNA spiked in. Subset indicated: FACS-sorted CD8+CD4-CCR7+CD45RA+ naive T cells. The clonotype originates from a human donor in good health. Some libraries in this study had Jurkat cell RNA spiked in. In nucleotides, the CDR3 is TGTGCCAGCAGCTTGAGGGCGGCTAGCGGGAGTGATGAGCAGTTCTTC. Amino acid sequence: CASSLRAASGSDEQFF. Full variable domain (remainder filled in from reference TRBV5-6 and TRBJ2-1): DAGVTQSPTHLIKTRGQQVTLRCSPKSGHDTVSWYQQALGQGPQFIFQYYEEEERQRGNFPDRFSGHQFPNYSSELNVNALLLGDSALYLCASSLRAASGSDEQFFGPGTRLTVL.